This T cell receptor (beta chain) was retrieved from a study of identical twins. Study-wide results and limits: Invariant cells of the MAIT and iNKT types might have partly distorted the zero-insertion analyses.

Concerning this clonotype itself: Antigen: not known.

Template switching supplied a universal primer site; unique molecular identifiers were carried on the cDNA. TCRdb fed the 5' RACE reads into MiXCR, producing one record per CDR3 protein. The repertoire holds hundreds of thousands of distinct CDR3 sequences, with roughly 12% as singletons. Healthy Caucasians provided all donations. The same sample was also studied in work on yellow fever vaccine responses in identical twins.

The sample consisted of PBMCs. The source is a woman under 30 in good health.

CDR3 bases: TGTGCCAGTAGTATTACCCCGGGGGGCAATGAGCAGTTCTTC. Protein product: CASSITPGGNEQFF. This chain links TRBV19 with TRBJ2-1, with 7 bases matching TRBD2. The CDR3 is 14 residues long. The junction had 5 bases not matched to a gene; V was cut back by 3 bases and J by 6 bases. Germline lookup yields CDR1 LNHDA and CDR2 SQIVND (reference sequence).